What follows is one T cell receptor beta chain and its context. V was clipped by 4 bases and J by 5 bases, with 9 bases between them. The CDR3 spans 12 residues. Germline CDR1 is SGHTA and CDR2 is FQGTGA. Measured with immunoSEQ multiplex PCR; TCRdb has only the in-frame clones, and not every one. The data hold 50,000 to 80,000 clones, with roughly 90% observed a single time. This specimen comes from a study of T cell changes during pregnancy in multiple sclerosis. The input for sequencing was CD8+ T cells from peripheral blood mononuclear cells, taken before pregnancy. The TCR originated in a female donor with multiple sclerosis, enrolled in a pregnancy study. V and J are TRBV7-3 and TRBJ2-7; D is unclear. The CDR3 DNA reads TGTGCCAGCAGCTCCGGTGCGGACGAGCAGTACTTC. It codes for CASSSGADEQYF.